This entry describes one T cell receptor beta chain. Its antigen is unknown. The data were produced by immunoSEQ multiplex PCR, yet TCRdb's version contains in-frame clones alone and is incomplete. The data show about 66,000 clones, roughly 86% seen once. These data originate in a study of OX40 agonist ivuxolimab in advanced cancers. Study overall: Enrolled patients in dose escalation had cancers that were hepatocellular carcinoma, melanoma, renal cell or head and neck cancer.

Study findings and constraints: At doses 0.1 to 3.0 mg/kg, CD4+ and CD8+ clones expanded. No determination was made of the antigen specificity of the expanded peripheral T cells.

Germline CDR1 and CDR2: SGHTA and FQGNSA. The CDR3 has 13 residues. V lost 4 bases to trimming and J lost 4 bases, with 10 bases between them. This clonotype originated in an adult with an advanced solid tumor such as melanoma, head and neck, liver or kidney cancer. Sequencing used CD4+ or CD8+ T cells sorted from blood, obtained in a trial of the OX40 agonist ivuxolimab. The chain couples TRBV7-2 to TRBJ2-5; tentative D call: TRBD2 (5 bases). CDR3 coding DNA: TGTGCCAGCAGCTATGACCGGGGAGAGACCCAGTACTTC. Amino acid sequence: CASSYDRGETQYF.